Below, 7 T cell receptor beta chains from the same sample are listed, as sequenced in a study of low-dose radiotherapy and immunotherapy resistance in tumors. Primers targeting TRAV and TRBV primed first-strand cDNA, covering alpha and beta chains. It was with a constant-region primer and a V-primer adapter that TCRs were amplified over roughly 20 PCR cycles. Via MiXCR, TCRdb re-called the reads, giving one row per CDR3 protein. The sample includes over 7,500 distinct CDR3 sequences, around 63% of them seen just once. The receptors derive from a human donor with advanced metastatic prostate, ovarian, gallbladder or colorectal cancer (not recorded which). This table probably holds off-target reads from a library built for another chain.

This clonotype was seen a few times. In DNA, the CDR3 is TGCGCCAGCAGCATGCTGGGACAGGGGCCAGGGATTTCTGGGGCCAACGTCCTGACTTTC. This codes for CASSMLGQGPGISGANVLTF. This rearrangement joins TRBV5-1 to TRBJ2-6, with 10 bases matching TRBD1. The germline CDR1 and CDR2 sequences are SGHRS and YFSETQ. The length of the CDR3 is 20 residues. With V trimmed by 4 bases and J by 1 base, 14 bases remained unmatched.

The V and J genes are TRBV19 and TRBJ2-3; 9 nucleotides align to TRBD2. V lost 5 bases, J lost 2 bases, and 8 bases stayed unmatched. Germline lookup yields CDR1 LNHDA and CDR2 SQIVND (reference sequence). This CDR3 has 16 residues. CDR3 bases: TGTGCCAGTAGTCGAGTGGCGGGAGGGCCCACAGATACGCAGTATTTT. Translated: CASSRVAGGPTDTQYF.

The V call is TRBV5-1, the J call TRBJ2-7; 10 nucleotides agree with TRBD1. This CDR3 is built from 15 residues. V shed 3 bases, J shed 2 bases, and the junction held 5 bases outside the gene matches. Germline V gene data show CDR1 as SGHRS and CDR2 as YFSETQ. The CDR3 reads CASSSSGQGTYEQYF. CDR3 bases: TGCGCCAGCAGCTCCTCGGGACAGGGGACCTACGAGCAGTACTTC.

In nucleotides, the CDR3 is TGTGCCAGCAGCTTAGGGGGCGGTGGGGAATTCTTC. This sequence encodes CASSLGGGGEFF. The chain carries TRBV7-2 and TRBJ2-1; TRBD1 might be the D (5 bases). CDR1 is SGHTA, CDR2 FQGNSA, per germline. V was clipped by 1 base and J by 16 bases, with 14 bases between them. This CDR3 is 12 amino acids long.

This clonotype has a handful of counts. V and J are TRBV28 and TRBJ2-3; no reliable D call. V lost 1 base, J lost 6 bases, and 5 bases lay in between. Germline V gives CDR1 MDHEN, CDR2 SYDVKM. The CDR3 extends over 12 amino acids. CDR3 loop: CASSLSGDTQYF. The CDR3, as DNA: TGTGCCAGCAGTTTATCCGGGGATACGCAGTATTTT. Using reference TRBV28 and TRBJ2-3 for the parts outside the CDR3, the full variable domain is DVKVTQSSRYLVKRTGEKVFLECVQDMDHENMFWYRQDPGLGLRLIYFSYDVKMKEKGDIPEGYSVSREKKERFSLILESASTNQTSMYLCASSLSGDTQYFGPGTRLTVL.

This chain joins TRBV29-1 and TRBJ2-5; 7 bases are shared with TRBD2. Germline V gene sequence: CDR1 SQVTM, CDR2 ANQGSEA. With V trimmed by 4 bases and J by 5 bases, 1 base remained unmatched. This CDR3 comprises 11 residues. The CDR3 DNA sequence: TGCAGCGTTGTGGGGGGGGAGACCCAGTACTTC. Translation gives CSVVGGETQYF.

This clonotype occurred a few times. The chain couples TRBV5-4 to TRBJ2-5; TRBD2 matches at 8 bases. Per germline, CDR1 SGHNT and CDR2 YYREEE (reference sequence). The CDR3 has 15 residues. The V gene end was trimmed by 0 bases and the J gene end by 2 bases; junction bases not matched to a gene: 3. As DNA, the CDR3 is TGTGCCAGCAGCTTGGGGGGGACTAGACAAGAGACCCAGTACTTC. Translation gives CASSLGGTRQETQYF.